The 15 T cell receptor beta chains below were found in one sample sequenced in a study of cytomegalovirus exposure and HLA in healthy donors. Vbeta (60) and Jbeta (13) primers were used in the PCR. TCRdb keeps only in-frame clones here, not all; method: immunoSEQ multiplex PCR. The data show 120,000 to 150,000 clones, around 81% seen once. Sequencing was carried out using PBMCs. The receptors were sampled from a male donor in good health and CMV-seronegative.

This clone was observed once. Other nucleotide sequences from this sample produce the same CDR3. The V and J genes are TRBV27 and TRBJ2-7, with D possibly TRBD1 on 6 matching bases. Germline V gives CDR1 MNHEY, CDR2 SMNVEV (reference sequence). The CDR3 sequence is 18 residues long. The V end was cut by 1 base, the J end by 4 bases, with 23 bases between. As DNA, the CDR3 is TGTGCCAGCAGTTTATACGCCCCGGGTAGGGTAGGGGGTTACGAGCAGTACTTC. Protein product: CASSLYAPGRVGGYEQYF.

This clone was counted between two and nine times. This chain connects TRBV29-1 to TRBJ1-1, with a weak D call TRBD1 (6 bases). V gave up 4 bases and J gave up 11 bases, with 20 bases separating them. The CDR3 has 13 residues. CDR1 is SQVTM and CDR2 is ANQGSEA in the germline V gene. The CDR3 is CSVATGSGEGAFF. The CDR3 region has the DNA TGCAGCGTTGCTACAGGGTCCGGGGAAGGGGCTTTCTTT.

The chain employs TRBV5-1 and TRBJ2-7; D perhaps matches TRBD2 (5 bases). The germline V gene has CDR1 SGHRS and CDR2 YFSETQ. This CDR3 has 13 residues. Trimming shortened V by 4 bases and J by 2 bases, and 10 bases separated the two germline ends. In nucleotides, the CDR3 is TGCGCCAGCAGCATGGACGGGACCTACGAGCAGTACTTC. Protein product: CASSMDGTYEQYF.

The chain is built from TRBV7-2 and TRBJ2-7; TRBD1 aligns across 7 bases. Germline CDR1 and CDR2: SGHTA and FQGNSA. The CDR3 extends over 14 amino acids. Trimming took 4 bases from V and 2 from J; bases not matched to a gene: 5. The CDR3 DNA follows: TGTGCCAGCAGCTCGGATGGGACAGCCTACGAGCAGTACTTC. It specifies CASSSDGTAYEQYF.

J is TRBJ1-1 and V is TRBV4-2; TRBD1 matches at 9 bases. V shed 3 bases and J 8 bases; nucleotides not matched to a gene: 1. The CDR3 covers 12 residues. Germline CDR1 LGHNA, CDR2 YNFKEQ. The CDR3 here is CASSQDRGEAFF. The CDR3, as DNA: TGTGCCAGCAGCCAGGACAGGGGCGAAGCTTTCTTT.

The chain combines TRBV18 with TRBJ1-1; D is uncertain. Trimming took off 6 bases at V and 1 base at J, with 9 bases between the two ends. CDR3 length equals 13 residues. Germline CDR1 and CDR2: KGHSH and LQKENI. Here the CDR3 DNA reads TGTGCCAGCTCCTTCGACAAGAACACTGAAGCTTTCTTT. The encoded protein is CASSFDKNTEAFF.

This chain uses TRBV23-1 with TRBJ2-2; TRBD2 is a possible D gene (6 bases). TRBV23-1 is an ORF; its function is uncertain. V was pared by 7 bases and J by 2 bases, with 17 bases between. The CDR3 is 16 residues long. This CDR3 is CASTRGLQGNTGELFF. The CDR3 DNA reads as TGCGCCAGCACTCGGGGGTTGCAGGGAAACACCGGGGAGCTGTTTTTT.

The genes are TRBV29-1 and TRBJ1-2; D call uncertain. This CDR3 region has 11 residues. V shed 5 bases and J shed 2 bases, with 6 bases lying between them. Per germline, CDR1 SQVTM and CDR2 ANQGSEA. CDR3 loop: CSVFGNYGYTF. The CDR3 region has the DNA TGCAGCGTTTTCGGGAACTATGGCTACACCTTC. Full variable domain (outside the CDR3, taken from reference TRBV29-1 and TRBJ1-2): SAVISQKPSRDICQRGTSLTIQCQVDSQVTMMFWYRQQPGQSLTLIATANQGSEATYESGFVIDKFPISRPNLTFSTLTVSNMSPEDSSIYLCSVFGNYGYTFGSGTRLTVV.

The chain links TRBV27 to TRBJ2-1; the D gene is possibly TRBD2 (6 bases). V was clipped by 4 bases and J by 4 bases, with 8 bases between them. CDR3 length equals 13 residues. Germline CDR1 and CDR2: MNHEY and SMNVEV (reference sequence). The CDR3 reads CASSWGEYNEQFF. CDR3 coding DNA: TGTGCCAGCAGTTGGGGGGAATACAATGAGCAGTTCTTC.

This chain links TRBV27 with TRBJ1-6, with 7 bases fitting TRBD1. This CDR3 contains 16 residues. Looked up from germline, CDR1 is MNHEY and CDR2 is SMNVEV (reference sequence). V lost 6 bases to trimming and J lost 0 bases; unmatched junction nucleotides: 5. CDR3: CASRGQWVSYNSPLHF. In DNA form, the CDR3 reads TGTGCCAGCAGGGGACAGTGGGTCTCCTATAATTCACCCCTCCACTTT.

This chain joins TRBV30 and TRBJ2-5, with 11 bases that match TRBD2. The CDR3 has 13 residues. Germline CDR1 is GTSNPN and CDR2 is SVGIG (reference sequence). J was trimmed by 7 bases and V by 4 bases; bases with no gene match: 5. The CDR3 spells CAWILAGGGTQYF. Written as DNA, the CDR3 is TGTGCCTGGATTCTAGCGGGGGGAGGGACCCAGTACTTC. The whole variable domain, filled in from reference TRBV30 and TRBJ2-5, reads SQTIHQWPATLVQPVGSPLSLECTVEGTSNPNLYWYRQAAGRGLQLLFYSVGIGQISSEVPQNLSASRPQDRQFILSSKKLLLSDSGFYLCAWILAGGGTQYFGPGTRLLVL.

In this sample, this clone turned up a few times. The chain employs TRBV5-4 and TRBJ1-2, with TRBD1 matching 8 bases. Germline V gives CDR1 SGHNT, CDR2 YYREEE (reference sequence). J lost 8 bases, V lost 0 bases, and 12 bases had no gene match. This CDR3 is built from 16 residues. CDR3 in amino acids: CASSLARQGLVKGYTF. CDR3 coding DNA: TGTGCCAGCAGCTTGGCCAGACAGGGGTTAGTTAAAGGCTACACCTTC.

The chain combines TRBV30 with TRBJ1-5, with D uncertain. Trimming removed 4 bases at V and 3 bases at J, with 10 bases between. There are 13 residues in the CDR3. Germline assignment: CDR1 GTSNPN and CDR2 SVGIG (reference sequence). The CDR3 sequence is CAWKGGPNQPQHF. The CDR3 nucleotides read TGTGCCTGGAAAGGTGGGCCCAATCAGCCCCAGCATTTT.

This clone was seen only once. The chain recombines TRBV9 with TRBJ1-2, with D possibly being TRBD1 (5 bases). Trimming removed 0 bases from V and 6 bases from J, with 9 bases in between. The CDR3 sequence is 13 residues long. Germline assignment: CDR1 SGDLS and CDR2 YYNGEE. The CDR3 is CASSVGRADGYTF. DNA of the CDR3: TGTGCCAGCAGCGTAGGCAGGGCGGATGGCTACACCTTC.

A few counts support this clone. The chain has TRBV7-3 and TRBJ2-3; 7 positions match TRBD2. This CDR3 has 15 residues. The germline V gene has CDR1 SGHTA and CDR2 FQGTGA. Unmatched junction bases numbered 4, after V lost 3 bases and J lost 1 base. CDR3 nucleotide sequence: TGTGCCAGCAGCTTTCAGCGGGGTGGCACAGATACGCAGTATTTT. Residues: CASSFQRGGTDTQYF.